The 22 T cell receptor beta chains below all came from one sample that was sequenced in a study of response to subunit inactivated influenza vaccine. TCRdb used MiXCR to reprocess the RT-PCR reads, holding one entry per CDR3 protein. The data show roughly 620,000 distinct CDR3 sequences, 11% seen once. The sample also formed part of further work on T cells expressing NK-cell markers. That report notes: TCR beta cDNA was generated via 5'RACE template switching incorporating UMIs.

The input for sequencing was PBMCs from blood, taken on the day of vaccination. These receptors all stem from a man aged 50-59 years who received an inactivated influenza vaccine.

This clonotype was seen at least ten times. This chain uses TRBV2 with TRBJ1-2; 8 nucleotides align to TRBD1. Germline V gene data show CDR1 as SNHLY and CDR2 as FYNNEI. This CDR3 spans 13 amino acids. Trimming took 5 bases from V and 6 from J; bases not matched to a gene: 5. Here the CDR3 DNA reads TGTGCCAGCAGTTCCTCAGGGGGCAATGGCTACACCTTC. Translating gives CASSSSGGNGYTF.

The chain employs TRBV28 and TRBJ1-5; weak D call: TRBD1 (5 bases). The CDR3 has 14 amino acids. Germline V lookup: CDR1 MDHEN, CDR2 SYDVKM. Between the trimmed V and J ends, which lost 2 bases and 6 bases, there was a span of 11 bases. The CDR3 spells CASSLIRDGQPQHF. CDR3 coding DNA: TGTGCCAGCAGTTTAATTAGGGACGGTCAGCCCCAGCATTTT. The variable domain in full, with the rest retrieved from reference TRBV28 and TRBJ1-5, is DVKVTQSSRYLVKRTGEKVFLECVQDMDHENMFWYRQDPGLGLRLIYFSYDVKMKEKGDIPEGYSVSREKKERFSLILESASTNQTSMYLCASSLIRDGQPQHFGDGTRLSIL.

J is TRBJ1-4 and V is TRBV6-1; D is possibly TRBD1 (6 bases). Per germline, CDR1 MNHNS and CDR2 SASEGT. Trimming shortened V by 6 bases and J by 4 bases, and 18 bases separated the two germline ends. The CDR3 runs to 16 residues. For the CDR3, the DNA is TGTGCCAGCAGCGCCTTGGGCAGGGGTGGTAATGAAAAACTGTTTTTT. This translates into CASSALGRGGNEKLFF.

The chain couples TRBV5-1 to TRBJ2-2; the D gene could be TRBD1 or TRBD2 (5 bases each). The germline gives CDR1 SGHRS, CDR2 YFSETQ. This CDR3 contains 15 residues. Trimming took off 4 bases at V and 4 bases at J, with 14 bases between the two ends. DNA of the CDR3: TGCGCCAGCAGCCGCGGCTGGGACCTCACCGGGGAGCTGTTTTTT. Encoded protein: CASSRGWDLTGELFF.

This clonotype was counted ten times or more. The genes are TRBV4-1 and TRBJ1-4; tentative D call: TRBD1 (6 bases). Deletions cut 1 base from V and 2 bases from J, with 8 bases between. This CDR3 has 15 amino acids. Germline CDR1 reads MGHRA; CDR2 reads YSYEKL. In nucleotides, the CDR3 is TGCGCCAGCAGCCAAGCTACAGGGACTAATGAAAAACTGTTTTTT. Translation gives CASSQATGTNEKLFF.

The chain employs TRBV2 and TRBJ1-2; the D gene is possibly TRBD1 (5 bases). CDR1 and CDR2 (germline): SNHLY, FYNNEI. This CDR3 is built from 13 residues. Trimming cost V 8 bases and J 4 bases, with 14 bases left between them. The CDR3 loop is CASLGGLTYGYTF. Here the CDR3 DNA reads TGTGCCAGCCTTGGGGGACTCACCTATGGCTACACCTTC.

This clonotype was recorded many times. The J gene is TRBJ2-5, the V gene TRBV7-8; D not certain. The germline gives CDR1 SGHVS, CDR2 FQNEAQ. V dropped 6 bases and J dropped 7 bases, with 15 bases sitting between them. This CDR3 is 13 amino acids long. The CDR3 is CASRNRTGWTQYF. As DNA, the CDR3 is TGTGCCAGCAGGAACCGGACGGGCTGGACCCAGTACTTC.

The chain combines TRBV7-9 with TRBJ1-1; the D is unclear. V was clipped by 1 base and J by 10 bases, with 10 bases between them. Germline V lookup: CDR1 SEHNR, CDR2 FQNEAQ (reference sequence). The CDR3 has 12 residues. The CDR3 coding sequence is TGTGCCAGCAGCTTAGAAGCGGGCCGAGCTTTCTTT. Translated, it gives CASSLEAGRAFF. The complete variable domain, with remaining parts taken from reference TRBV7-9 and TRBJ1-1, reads DTGVSQNPRHKITKRGQNVTFRCDPISEHNRLYWYRQTLGQGPEFLTYFQNEAQLEKSRLLSDRFSAERPKGSFSTLEIQRTEQGDSAMYLCASSLEAGRAFFGQGTRLTVV.

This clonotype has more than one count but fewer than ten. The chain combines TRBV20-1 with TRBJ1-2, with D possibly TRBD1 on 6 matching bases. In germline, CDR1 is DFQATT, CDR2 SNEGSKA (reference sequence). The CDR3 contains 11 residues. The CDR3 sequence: CCLRGVYGYTF. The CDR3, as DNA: TGCTGTCTGAGGGGGGTTTATGGCTACACCTTC.

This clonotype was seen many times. This CDR3 reads CASSIGTGYEQYF. DNA for the CDR3: TGTGCCAGCAGTATTGGGACAGGGTACGAGCAGTACTTC. V is TRBV12-3 or TRBV12-4 and J is TRBJ2-7, with 9 bases lining up with TRBD1. The CDR3 extends over 13 amino acids. Losses at the gene ends were 5 bases for V and 4 bases for J; bases not matched to a gene: 3.

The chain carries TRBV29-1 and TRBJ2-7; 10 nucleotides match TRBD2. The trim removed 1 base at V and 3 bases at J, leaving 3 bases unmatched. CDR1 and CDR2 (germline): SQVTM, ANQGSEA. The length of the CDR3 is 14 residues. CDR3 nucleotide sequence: TGCAGCGTTGAAGTGGCTAGCGGGAGCTACGAGCAGTACTTC. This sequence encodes CSVEVASGSYEQYF.

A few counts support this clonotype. CDR3 in amino acids: CAWSPWTSGTYNEQFF. The CDR3 DNA reads as TGTGCCTGGAGTCCGTGGACTAGCGGGACCTACAATGAGCAGTTCTTC. V usage is TRBV30 and J usage is TRBJ2-1; 12 bases agree with TRBD2. The ends lost 2 bases at V and 2 bases at J; junction bases unmatched: 4. CDR3 length: 16 amino acids. Per the germline V gene, CDR1 is GTSNPN and CDR2 is SVGIG (reference sequence). The whole variable domain, remainder taken from reference TRBV30 and TRBJ2-1, is SQTIHQWPATLVQPVGSPLSLECTVEGTSNPNLYWYRQAAGRGLQLLFYSVGIGQISSEVPQNLSASRPQDRQFILSSKKLLLSDSGFYLCAWSPWTSGTYNEQFFGPGTRLTVL.

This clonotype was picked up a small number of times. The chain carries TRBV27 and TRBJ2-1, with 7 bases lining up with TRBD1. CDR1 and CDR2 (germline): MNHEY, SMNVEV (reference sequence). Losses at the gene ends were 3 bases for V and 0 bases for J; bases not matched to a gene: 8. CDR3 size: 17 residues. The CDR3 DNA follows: TGTGCCAGCAGTTTGATGGGACAGAGTTACTCCTACAATGAGCAGTTCTTC. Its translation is CASSLMGQSYSYNEQFF.

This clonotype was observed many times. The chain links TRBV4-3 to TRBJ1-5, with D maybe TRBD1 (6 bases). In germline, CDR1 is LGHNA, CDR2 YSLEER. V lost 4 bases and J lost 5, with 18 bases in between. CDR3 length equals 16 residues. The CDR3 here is CASSPHLGAGDQPQHF. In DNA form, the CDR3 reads TGCGCCAGCAGCCCCCATTTGGGGGCAGGGGATCAGCCCCAGCATTTT.

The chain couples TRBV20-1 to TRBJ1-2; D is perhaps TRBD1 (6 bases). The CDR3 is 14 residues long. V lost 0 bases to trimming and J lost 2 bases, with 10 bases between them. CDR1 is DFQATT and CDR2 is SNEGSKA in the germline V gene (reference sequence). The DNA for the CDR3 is TGCAGTGCTAGAGACCCTAGGGGGAACTATGGCTACACCTTC. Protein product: CSARDPRGNYGYTF.

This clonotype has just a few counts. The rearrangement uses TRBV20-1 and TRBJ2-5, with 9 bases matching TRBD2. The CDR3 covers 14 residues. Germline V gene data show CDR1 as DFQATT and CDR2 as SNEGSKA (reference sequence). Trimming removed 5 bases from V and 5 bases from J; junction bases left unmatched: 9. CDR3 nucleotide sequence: TGCAGTGCTGGAAAGTTAGCGGGAGTGGAGACCCAGTACTTC. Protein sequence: CSAGKLAGVETQYF.

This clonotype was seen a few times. CDR3 loop: CASIGPSGTSSYNEQFF. The CDR3 region has the DNA TGTGCCAGCATTGGACCTAGCGGGACGAGCTCCTACAATGAGCAGTTCTTC. The chain combines TRBV3-1 with TRBJ2-1; TRBD2 agrees at 9 bases. This CDR3 comprises 17 residues. With 7 bases clipped from V and 0 bases from J, the junction kept 10 bases outside the gene matches. Germline CDR1 LGHDT, CDR2 YNNKEL (reference sequence).

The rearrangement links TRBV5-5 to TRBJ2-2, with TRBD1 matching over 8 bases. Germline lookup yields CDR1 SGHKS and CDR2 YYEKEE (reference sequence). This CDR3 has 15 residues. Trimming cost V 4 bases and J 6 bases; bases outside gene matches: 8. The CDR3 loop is CASSTRQGPAGELFF. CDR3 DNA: TGTGCCAGCAGCACTAGACAGGGGCCTGCCGGGGAGCTGTTTTTT. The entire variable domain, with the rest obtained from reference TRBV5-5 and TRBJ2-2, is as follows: DAGVTQSPTHLIKTRGQQVTLRCSPISGHKSVSWYQQVLGQGPQFIFQYYEKEERGRGNFPDRFSARQFPNYSSELNVNALLLGDSALYLCASSTRQGPAGELFFGEGSRLTVL.

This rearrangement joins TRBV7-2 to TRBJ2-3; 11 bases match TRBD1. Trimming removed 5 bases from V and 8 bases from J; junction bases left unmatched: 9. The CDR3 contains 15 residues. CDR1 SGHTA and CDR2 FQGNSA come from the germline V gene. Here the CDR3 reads CASSPAGTGGGTQYF. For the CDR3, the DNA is TGTGCCAGCAGCCCAGCCGGGACAGGGGGGGGTACGCAGTATTTT.

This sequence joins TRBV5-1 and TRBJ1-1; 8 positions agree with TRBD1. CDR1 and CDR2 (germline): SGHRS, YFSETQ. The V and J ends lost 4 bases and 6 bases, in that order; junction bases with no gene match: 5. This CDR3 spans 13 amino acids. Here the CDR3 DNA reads TGCGCCAGCAGCGTAGACAGGGGACCTGAAGCTTTCTTT. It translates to CASSVDRGPEAFF.

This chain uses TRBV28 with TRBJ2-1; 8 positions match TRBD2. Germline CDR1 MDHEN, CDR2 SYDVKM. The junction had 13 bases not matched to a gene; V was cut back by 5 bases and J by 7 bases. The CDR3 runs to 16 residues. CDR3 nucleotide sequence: TGTGCCAGCAGTACCGGGGGAATAGCGGGATTGAATGAGCAGTTCTTC. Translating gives CASSTGGIAGLNEQFF.

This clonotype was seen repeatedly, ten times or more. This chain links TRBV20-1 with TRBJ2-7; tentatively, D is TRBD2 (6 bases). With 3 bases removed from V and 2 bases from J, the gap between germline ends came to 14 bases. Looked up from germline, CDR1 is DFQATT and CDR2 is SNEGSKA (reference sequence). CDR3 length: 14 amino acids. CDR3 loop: CSASPGTGPYEQYF. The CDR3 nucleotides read TGCAGTGCTAGTCCCGGGACTGGACCCTACGAGCAGTACTTC.